This TCR beta chain was sequenced for a study of blood T cell repertoires in COVID-19. Study-wide context: The study drew acute and convalescent COVID-19 samples from the United States, Italy and Spain. PBMCs, B-cell-depleted T cells, or T cells provided the cDNA or gDNA that made up the material.

The repertoire was sequenced with immunoSEQ multiplex PCR; TCRdb's copy has only in-frame clones and lacks some. The sample has approximately 11,000 clones, less than 90% seen once; the top ten hold 10% to 15%. With 1 base clipped from V and 8 bases from J, the junction kept 3 bases outside the gene matches. The CDR3 totals 14 residues. The germline V gene encodes CDR1 SGHVS and CDR2 FNYEAQ. J is TRBJ2-1 and V is TRBV7-6; 9 bases are shared with TRBD1. This TCR came from a human donor in a cohort sampled during active COVID-19. The sequencing input was peripheral blood. The CDR3 sequence is CASSLGWTGDEQFF. CDR3 DNA: TGTGCCAGCAGCTTAGGATGGACAGGGGATGAGCAGTTCTTC. Based on the CDR3 plus reference TRBV7-6 and TRBJ2-1, the full variable domain is GAGVSQSPRYKVTKRGQDVALRCDPISGHVSLYWYRQALGQGPEFLTYFNYEAQQDKSGLPNDRFSAERPEGSISTLTIQRTEQRDSAMYRCASSLGWTGDEQFFGPGTRLTVL.